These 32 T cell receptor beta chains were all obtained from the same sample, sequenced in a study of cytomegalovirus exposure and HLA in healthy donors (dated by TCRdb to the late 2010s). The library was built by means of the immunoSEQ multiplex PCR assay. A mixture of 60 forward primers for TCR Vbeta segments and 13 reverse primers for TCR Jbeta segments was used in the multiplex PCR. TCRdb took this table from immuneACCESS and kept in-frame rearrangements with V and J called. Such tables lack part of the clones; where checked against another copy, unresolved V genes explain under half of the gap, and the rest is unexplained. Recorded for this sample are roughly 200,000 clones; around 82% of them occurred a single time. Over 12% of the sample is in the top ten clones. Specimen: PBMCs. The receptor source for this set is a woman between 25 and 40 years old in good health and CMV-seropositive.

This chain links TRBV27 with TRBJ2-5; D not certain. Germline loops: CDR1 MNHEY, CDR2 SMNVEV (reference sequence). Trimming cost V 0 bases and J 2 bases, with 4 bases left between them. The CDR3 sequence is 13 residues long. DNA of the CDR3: TGTGCCAGCAGTTTATCCCTACAAGAGACCCAGTACTTC. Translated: CASSLSLQETQYF.

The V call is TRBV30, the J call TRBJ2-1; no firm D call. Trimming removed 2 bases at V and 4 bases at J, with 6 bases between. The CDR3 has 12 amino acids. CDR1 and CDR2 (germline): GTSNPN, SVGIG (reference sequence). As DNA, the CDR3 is TGTGCCTGGAGTTCTAGTTACAATGAGCAGTTCTTC. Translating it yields CAWSSSYNEQFF.

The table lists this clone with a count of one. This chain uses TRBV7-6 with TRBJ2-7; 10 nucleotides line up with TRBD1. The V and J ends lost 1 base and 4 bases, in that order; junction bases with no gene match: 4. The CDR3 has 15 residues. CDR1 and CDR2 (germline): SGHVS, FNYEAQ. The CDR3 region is CASSLEPGQGYEQYF. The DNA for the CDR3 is TGTGCCAGCAGCTTAGAGCCGGGACAGGGGTACGAGCAGTACTTC. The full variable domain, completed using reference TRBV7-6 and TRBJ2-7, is GAGVSQSPRYKVTKRGQDVALRCDPISGHVSLYWYRQALGQGPEFLTYFNYEAQQDKSGLPNDRFSAERPEGSISTLTIQRTEQRDSAMYRCASSLEPGQGYEQYFGPGTRLTVT.

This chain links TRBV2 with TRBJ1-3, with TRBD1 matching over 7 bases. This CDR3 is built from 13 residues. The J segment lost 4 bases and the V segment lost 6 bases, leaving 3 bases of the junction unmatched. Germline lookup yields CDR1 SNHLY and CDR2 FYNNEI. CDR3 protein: CASRQGEGNTIYF. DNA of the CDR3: TGTGCCAGCAGGCAGGGGGAGGGAAACACCATATATTTT.

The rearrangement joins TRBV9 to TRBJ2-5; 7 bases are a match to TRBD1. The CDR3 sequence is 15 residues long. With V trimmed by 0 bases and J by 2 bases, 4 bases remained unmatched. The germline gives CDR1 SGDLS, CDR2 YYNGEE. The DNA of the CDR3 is TGTGCCAGCAGCGTAGAAGGGGGCTGGCAAGAGACCCAGTACTTC. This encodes CASSVEGGWQETQYF.

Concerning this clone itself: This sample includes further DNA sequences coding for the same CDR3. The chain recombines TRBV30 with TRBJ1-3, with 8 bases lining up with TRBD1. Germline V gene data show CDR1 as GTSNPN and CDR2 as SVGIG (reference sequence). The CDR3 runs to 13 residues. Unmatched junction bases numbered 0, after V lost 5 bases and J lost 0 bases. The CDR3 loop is CAWDRGSGNTIYF. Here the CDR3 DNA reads TGTGCCTGGGACAGGGGCTCTGGAAACACCATATATTTT.

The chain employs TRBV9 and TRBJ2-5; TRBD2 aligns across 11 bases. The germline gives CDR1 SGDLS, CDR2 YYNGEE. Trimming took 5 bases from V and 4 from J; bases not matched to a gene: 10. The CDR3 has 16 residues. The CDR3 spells CASSRDASGGRETQYF. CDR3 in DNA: TGTGCCAGCAGTCGTGATGCTAGCGGGGGGAGAGAGACCCAGTACTTC.

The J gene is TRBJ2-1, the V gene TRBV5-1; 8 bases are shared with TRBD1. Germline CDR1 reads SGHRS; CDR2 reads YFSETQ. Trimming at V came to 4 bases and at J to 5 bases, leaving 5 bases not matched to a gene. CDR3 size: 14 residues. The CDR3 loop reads CASSTGQEHNEQFF. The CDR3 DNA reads TGCGCCAGCAGCACGGGACAGGAGCACAATGAGCAGTTCTTC.

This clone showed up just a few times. In DNA form, the CDR3 reads TGTGCCAGCAGTCGTGGCGGGGCTACAGATACGCAGTATTTT. Protein sequence: CASSRGGATDTQYF. This chain connects TRBV7-3 to TRBJ2-3; D perhaps matches TRBD2 (6 bases). V shed 6 bases and J shed 3 bases, with 13 bases lying between them. This CDR3 contains 14 residues. Germline CDR1 and CDR2: SGHTA and FQGTGA.

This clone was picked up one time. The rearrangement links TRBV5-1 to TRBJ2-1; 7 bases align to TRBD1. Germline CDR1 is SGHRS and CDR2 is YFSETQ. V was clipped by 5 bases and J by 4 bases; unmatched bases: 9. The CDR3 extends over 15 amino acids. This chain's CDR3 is CASRPTGQMYNEQFF. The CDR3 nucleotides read TGCGCCAGCAGGCCCACGGGACAGATGTACAATGAGCAGTTCTTC.

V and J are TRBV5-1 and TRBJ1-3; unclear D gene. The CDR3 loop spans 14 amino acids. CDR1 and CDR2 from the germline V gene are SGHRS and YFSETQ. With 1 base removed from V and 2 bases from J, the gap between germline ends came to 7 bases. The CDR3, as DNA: TGCGCCAGCAGCTTGCCGGGTACTGGAAACACCATATATTTT. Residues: CASSLPGTGNTIYF.

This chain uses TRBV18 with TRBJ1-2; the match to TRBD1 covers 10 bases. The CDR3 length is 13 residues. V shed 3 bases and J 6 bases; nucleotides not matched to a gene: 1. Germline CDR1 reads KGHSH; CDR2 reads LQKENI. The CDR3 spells CASSPDRGDGYTF. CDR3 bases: TGTGCCAGCTCACCGGACAGGGGGGATGGCTACACCTTC.

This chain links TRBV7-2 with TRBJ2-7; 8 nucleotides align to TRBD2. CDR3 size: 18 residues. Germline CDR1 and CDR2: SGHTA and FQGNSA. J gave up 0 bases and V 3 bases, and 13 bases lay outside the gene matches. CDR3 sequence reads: CASSFNSPIAGRSYEQYF. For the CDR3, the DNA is TGTGCCAGCAGCTTTAACTCCCCAATAGCGGGACGCTCCTACGAGCAGTACTTC.

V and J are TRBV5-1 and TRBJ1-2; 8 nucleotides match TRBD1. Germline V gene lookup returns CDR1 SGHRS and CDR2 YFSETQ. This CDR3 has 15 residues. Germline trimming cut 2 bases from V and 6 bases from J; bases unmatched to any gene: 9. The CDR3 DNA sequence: TGCGCCAGCAGCTTTCTGGGGGGACAGGCCGATGGCTACACCTTC. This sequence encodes CASSFLGGQADGYTF.

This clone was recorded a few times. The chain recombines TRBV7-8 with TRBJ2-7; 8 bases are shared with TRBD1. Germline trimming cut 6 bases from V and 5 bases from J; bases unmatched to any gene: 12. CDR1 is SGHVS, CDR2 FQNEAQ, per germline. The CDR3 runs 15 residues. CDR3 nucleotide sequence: TGTGCCAGCAGTCAAGACAGGGGAGGTAGAAACGAGCAGTACTTC. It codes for CASSQDRGGRNEQYF.

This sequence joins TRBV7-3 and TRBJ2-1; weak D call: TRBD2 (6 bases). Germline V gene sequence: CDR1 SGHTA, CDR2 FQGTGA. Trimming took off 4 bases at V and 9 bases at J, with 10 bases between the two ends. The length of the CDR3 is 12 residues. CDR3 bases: TGTGCCAGCAGCTACGGAGGGGTTGAGCAGTTCTTC. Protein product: CASSYGGVEQFF. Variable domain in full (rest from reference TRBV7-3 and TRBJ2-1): GAGVSQTPSNKVTEKGKYVELRCDPISGHTALYWYRQSLGQGPEFLIYFQGTGAADDSGLPNDRFFAVRPEGSVSTLKIQRTERGDSAVYLCASSYGGVEQFFGPGTRLTVL.

The CDR3 spells CASSLEAPLRNTQYF. The CDR3 nucleotides are TGCGCCAGCAGCCTAGAGGCCCCCCTCAGGAATACGCAGTATTTT. The chain uses TRBV4-3 and TRBJ2-3; D is uncertain. The germline V gene encodes CDR1 LGHNA and CDR2 YSLEER. CDR3 length: 15 residues. V was clipped by 4 bases and J by 7 bases, with 18 bases between them.

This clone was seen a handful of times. The CDR3 DNA reads TGTGCCAGCAGCAAAGGAGGTGTGGGCAGGGGCGACAATGAGCAGTTCTTC. Its translation is CASSKGGVGRGDNEQFF. The chain recombines TRBV21-1 with TRBJ2-1; the listed D gene, TRBD1, was not tested against the DNA. TRBV21-1 is marked as a pseudogene. The CDR3 contains 17 residues.

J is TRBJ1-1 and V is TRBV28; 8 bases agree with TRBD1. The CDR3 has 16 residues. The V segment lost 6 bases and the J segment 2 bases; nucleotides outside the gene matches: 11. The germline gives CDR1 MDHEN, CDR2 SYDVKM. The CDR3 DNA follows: TGTGCCAGCAGACCTCACCCTGACAGGGGTAACACTGAAGCTTTCTTT. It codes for CASRPHPDRGNTEAFF.

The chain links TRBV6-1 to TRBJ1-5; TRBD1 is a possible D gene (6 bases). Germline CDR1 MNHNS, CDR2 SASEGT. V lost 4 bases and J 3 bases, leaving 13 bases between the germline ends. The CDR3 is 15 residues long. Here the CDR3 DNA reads TGTGCCAGCAGTGTAGGGGGGGGCCTCAATCAGCCCCAGCATTTT. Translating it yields CASSVGGGLNQPQHF.

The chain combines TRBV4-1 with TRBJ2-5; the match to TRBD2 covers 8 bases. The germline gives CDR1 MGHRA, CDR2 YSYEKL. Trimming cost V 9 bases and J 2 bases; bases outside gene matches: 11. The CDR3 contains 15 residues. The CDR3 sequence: CASTRLAGLQETQYF. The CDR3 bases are TGCGCCAGTACACGATTAGCGGGACTTCAAGAGACCCAGTACTTC.

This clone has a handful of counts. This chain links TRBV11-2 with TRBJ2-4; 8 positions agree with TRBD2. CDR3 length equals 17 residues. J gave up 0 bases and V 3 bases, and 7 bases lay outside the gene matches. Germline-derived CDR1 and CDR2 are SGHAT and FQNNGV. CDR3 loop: CASSLGRGAEAKNIQYF. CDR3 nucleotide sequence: TGTGCCAGCAGCTTGGGGCGGGGGGCCGAAGCCAAAAACATTCAGTACTTC.

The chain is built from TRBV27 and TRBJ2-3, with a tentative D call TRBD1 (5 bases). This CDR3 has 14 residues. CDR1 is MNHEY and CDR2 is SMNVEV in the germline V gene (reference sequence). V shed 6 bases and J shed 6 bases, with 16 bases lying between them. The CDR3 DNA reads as TGTGCCAGCAGAGAAGGGGAATCCCGCGATACGCAGTATTTT. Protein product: CASREGESRDTQYF.

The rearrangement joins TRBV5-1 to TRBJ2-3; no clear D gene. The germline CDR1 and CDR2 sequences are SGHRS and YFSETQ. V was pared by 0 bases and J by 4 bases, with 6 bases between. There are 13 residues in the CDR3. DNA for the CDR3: TGCGCCAGCAGCTTGGGGCTTTCAGATACGCAGTATTTT. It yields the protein CASSLGLSDTQYF.

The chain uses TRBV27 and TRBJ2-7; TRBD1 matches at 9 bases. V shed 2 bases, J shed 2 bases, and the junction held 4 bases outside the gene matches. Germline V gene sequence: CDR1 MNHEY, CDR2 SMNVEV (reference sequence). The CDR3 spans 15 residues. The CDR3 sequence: CASSLRDRAPYEQYF. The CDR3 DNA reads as TGTGCCAGCAGTTTAAGGGACAGGGCACCCTACGAGCAGTACTTC.

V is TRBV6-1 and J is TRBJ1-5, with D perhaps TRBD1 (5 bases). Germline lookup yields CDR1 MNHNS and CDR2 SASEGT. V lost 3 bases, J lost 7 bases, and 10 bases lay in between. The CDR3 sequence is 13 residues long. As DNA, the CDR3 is TGTGCCAGCAGTGACAGGGTTTCACAGCCCCAGCATTTT. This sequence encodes CASSDRVSQPQHF.

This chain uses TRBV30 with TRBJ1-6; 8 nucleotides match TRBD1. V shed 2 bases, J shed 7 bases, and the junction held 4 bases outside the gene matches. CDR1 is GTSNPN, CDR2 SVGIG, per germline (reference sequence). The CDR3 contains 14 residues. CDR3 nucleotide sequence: TGTGCCTGGAGTTCGGACAGGGTCAATTCACCCCTCCACTTT. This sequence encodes CAWSSDRVNSPLHF.

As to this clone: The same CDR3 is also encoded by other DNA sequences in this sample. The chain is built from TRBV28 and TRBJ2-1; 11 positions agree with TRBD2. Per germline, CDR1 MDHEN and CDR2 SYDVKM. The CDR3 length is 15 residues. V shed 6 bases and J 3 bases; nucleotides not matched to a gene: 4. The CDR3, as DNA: TGTGCCAGCAGCCTAGCGGGGGGCCGCTACAATGAGCAGTTCTTC. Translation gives CASSLAGGRYNEQFF.

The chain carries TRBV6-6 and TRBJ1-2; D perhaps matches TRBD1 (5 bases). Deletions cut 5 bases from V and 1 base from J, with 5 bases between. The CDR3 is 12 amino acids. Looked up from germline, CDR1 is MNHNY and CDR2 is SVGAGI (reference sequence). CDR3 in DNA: TGTGCCAGCAGTGACAGTAACTATGGCTACACCTTC. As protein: CASSDSNYGYTF.

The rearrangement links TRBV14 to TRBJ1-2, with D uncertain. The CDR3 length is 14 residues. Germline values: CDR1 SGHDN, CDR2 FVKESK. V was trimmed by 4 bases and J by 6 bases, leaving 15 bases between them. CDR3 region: CASSPGLDLDGYTF. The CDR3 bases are TGTGCCAGCAGCCCCGGACTGGACCTGGATGGCTACACCTTC.

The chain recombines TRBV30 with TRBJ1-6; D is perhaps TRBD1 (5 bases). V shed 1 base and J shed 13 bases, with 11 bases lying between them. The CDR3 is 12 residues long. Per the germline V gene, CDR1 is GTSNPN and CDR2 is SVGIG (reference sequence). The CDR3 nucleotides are TGTGCCTGGAGTGGGGCGACAGTTCCCCTCCACTTT. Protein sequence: CAWSGATVPLHF. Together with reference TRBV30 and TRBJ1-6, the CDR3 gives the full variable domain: SQTIHQWPATLVQPVGSPLSLECTVEGTSNPNLYWYRQAAGRGLQLLFYSVGIGQISSEVPQNLSASRPQDRQFILSSKKLLLSDSGFYLCAWSGATVPLHFGNGTRLTVT.

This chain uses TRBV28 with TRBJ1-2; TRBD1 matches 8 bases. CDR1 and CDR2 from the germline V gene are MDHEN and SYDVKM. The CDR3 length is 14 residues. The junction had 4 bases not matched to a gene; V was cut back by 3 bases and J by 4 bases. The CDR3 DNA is TGTGCCAGCAGTTTGACAGGGGTGGGCTATGGCTACACCTTC. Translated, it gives CASSLTGVGYGYTF.